Listed here is a single T cell receptor beta chain. What it binds is unknown. TCRdb re-called the 5' RACE reads and gives one entry per CDR3 protein, without DNA. This table holds about 460,000 distinct CDR3 sequences. This entry is derived from a study of T cells expressing NK-cell markers. Background on the study: CD3+CD56+NKG2C+, CD3+CD56+NKG2C- and CD3+CD56-NKG2C+ T cells, once sorted, supplied the TCR beta repertoires. Eight donors were sequenced, seven testing HCMV-seropositive and one testing seronegative. Findings and limits, study-wide: The CD3+CD56-NKG2C+ fraction of a handful of donors was likewise dominated by these clonotypes.

The CDR3 runs to 15 residues. From germline, CDR1 is SGHVS and CDR2 FQNEAQ. V gene TRBV7-8 combines with J gene TRBJ1-6. The receptor comes from a woman in her forties or fifties in good health. Sequencing input: blood T cells: a sorted CD56 or NKG2C T cell subset, CD4+ or CD8+ T cells, or bulk PBMC T cells (not recorded which). CDR3 residues: CASSLVGDSNSPLHF.